A single T cell receptor (beta chain) is shown here with its context. No antigen is known for it. V was clipped by 4 bases and J by 5 bases, with 18 bases between them. Germline-derived CDR1 and CDR2 are MNHNS and SASEGT. The CDR3 length is 16 residues. TCRdb's copy holds only in-frame clones and misses some; the assay was immunoSEQ multiplex PCR. The repertoire holds 30,000 to 40,000 clones, with around 90% as singletons. Time point described: week 47, end of study. Alongside topical imiquimod, each dose of vaccine comprised 300 ug of mutant IDH1 20-mer peptide. These data are taken from a study of a mutant IDH1 vaccine in newly diagnosed glioma.

This receptor was obtained from a woman aged 40 to 50 with glioma. The gene calls are TRBV6-1 and TRBJ1-5, with D maybe TRBD1 (5 bases). This sample comprised PBMCs, obtained from a glioma patient whose treatment included an IDH1 peptide vaccine. The CDR3 here is CASSGLPGSGYQPQHF. In DNA form, the CDR3 reads TGTGCCAGCAGTGGGCTACCAGGGTCAGGCTATCAGCCCCAGCATTTT.